This T cell receptor beta chain was sequenced during a study of blood T cells in healthy people across ages. Germline CDR1 and CDR2: MDHEN and SYDVKM. This CDR3 is 19 amino acids long. V dropped 2 bases and J dropped 1; count of bases not matched to a gene: 12. This clonotype was recorded a few times. Its antigen is as yet unknown. Study-wide results and limits: Both higher diversity and more naive CD4+ cells marked long-lived donors when set against aged donors.

Combining a sample-barcoded 5' primer with a J-beta primer mix, a second PCR ran for roughly 7 to 12 cycles. CDR3-containing paired-end reads numbering at least 2.5 million came from each sample. TCRdb re-called the 5' RACE reads with MiXCR, one entry per CDR3 protein. The table shows 600,000 to 900,000 distinct CDR3 sequences, with around 24% occurring only once. These data were also filed under a second study, of T cells of mothers and their children. From that second work: RNA that had been extracted went wholly into cDNA synthesis, at about 1.5 ug per 15 ul.

Material: blood. The TCR comes from a boy aged 5 to 17 in good health. The chain links TRBV28 to TRBJ2-5; 11 nucleotides line up with TRBD2. The CDR3 loop reads CASSLMKTSGDRLQETQYF. The DNA of the CDR3 is TGTGCCAGCAGTTTAATGAAGACTAGCGGGGACAGACTCCAAGAGACCCAGTACTTC.